The 24 T cell receptor beta chains listed next were all sequenced from one sample in a study of T-cell reconstitution after alpha-beta-depleted transplantation in children. Unique molecular identifiers were used to barcode this TCRbeta library. TCRdb reprocessed the PCR reads with MiXCR, giving one entry per CDR3 protein. Among a few hundred thousand distinct CDR3 sequences, approximately 11% were seen once, and the ten largest hold about 5%. Sequences were derived from PBMCs from the stem cell graft donor, sampled from the stem cell graft. All receptors derive from a human donor who donated a stem cell graft to a child with acute myeloid leukemia.

The chain combines TRBV20-1 with TRBJ2-1, with 7 bases matching TRBD2. Germline V gene sequence: CDR1 DFQATT, CDR2 SNEGSKA (reference sequence). There are 13 residues in the CDR3. The V segment lost 3 bases and the J segment 6 bases; nucleotides outside the gene matches: 5. CDR3 in DNA: TGCAGTGCTAGCCGGGGAGGGGTCAATGAGCAGTTCTTC. It codes for CSASRGGVNEQFF.

The J gene is TRBJ2-4, the V gene TRBV7-9; D is undetermined. The CDR3 extends over 12 amino acids. With 6 bases removed from V and 11 bases from J, the gap between germline ends came to 14 bases. Germline-derived CDR1 and CDR2 are SEHNR and FQNEAQ (reference sequence). CDR3 region: CASRGKLGVQYF. The DNA for the CDR3 is TGTGCCAGCAGGGGGAAGCTCGGCGTTCAGTACTTC.

The sample holds a few counts of this clonotype. The chain employs TRBV20-1 and TRBJ2-7, with 11 bases that match TRBD2. CDR3 length equals 16 residues. Germline loops: CDR1 DFQATT, CDR2 SNEGSKA (reference sequence). The ends lost 3 bases at V and 4 bases at J; junction bases unmatched: 11. CDR3 in DNA: TGCAGTGCTAGCCGTCCCGGGACTAGCGGAAAATACGAGCAGTACTTC. Protein sequence: CSASRPGTSGKYEQYF.

The chain joins TRBV5-1 to TRBJ2-1, with a tentative D call TRBD2 (6 bases). The CDR3 consists of 12 residues. The V end lost 2 bases, the J end lost 8 bases, and 8 bases lay between the germline ends. Germline V gives CDR1 SGHRS, CDR2 YFSETQ. The CDR3 DNA sequence: TGCGCCAGCAGCTTACTAGCCGATGAGCAGTTCTTC. Protein sequence: CASSLLADEQFF.

The sample holds a few counts of this clonotype. CDR3 region: CASSLGQVDGTPLHF. Here the CDR3 DNA reads TGTGCCAGCAGCTTGGGACAGGTTGATGGGACACCCCTCCACTTT. The chain has TRBV5-6 and TRBJ1-6; perhaps TRBD1 as D (6 bases). The CDR3 loop spans 15 amino acids. The germline CDR1 and CDR2 sequences are SGHDT and YYEEEE. V was trimmed by 0 bases and J by 11 bases, leaving 15 bases between them. Based on the CDR3 plus reference TRBV5-6 and TRBJ1-6, the full variable domain is DAGVTQSPTHLIKTRGQQVTLRCSPKSGHDTVSWYQQALGQGPQFIFQYYEEEERQRGNFPDRFSGHQFPNYSSELNVNALLLGDSALYLCASSLGQVDGTPLHFGNGTRLTVT.

This clonotype was seen many times. This chain connects TRBV29-1 to TRBJ1-5; 11 nucleotides line up with TRBD1. This CDR3 has 17 amino acids. With 6 bases clipped from V and 4 bases from J, the junction kept 14 bases outside the gene matches. CDR1 SQVTM and CDR2 ANQGSEA come from the germline V gene. CDR3 sequence reads: CSVSGTGGFATNQPQHF. The CDR3 bases are TGCAGCGTCTCCGGGACAGGGGGATTCGCAACTAATCAGCCCCAGCATTTT.

This chain uses TRBV19 with TRBJ1-5; TRBD1 matches 7 bases. Germline trimming cut 5 bases from V and 4 bases from J; bases unmatched to any gene: 11. The CDR3 runs 16 residues. From germline, CDR1 is LNHDA and CDR2 SQIVND (reference sequence). The CDR3 loop is CASSPYRGGRNQPQHF. In nucleotides, the CDR3 is TGTGCCAGTAGTCCCTACAGGGGAGGTAGGAATCAGCCCCAGCATTTT.

This clonotype was detected a few times. The chain combines TRBV15 with TRBJ2-7; 9 positions agree with TRBD1. CDR3 length: 15 amino acids. V lost 0 bases to trimming and J lost 4 bases; unmatched junction nucleotides: 4. Germline loops: CDR1 LNHNV, CDR2 YYDKDF (reference sequence). CDR3 nucleotide sequence: TGTGCCACCAGCAGAGATGAGGGACAGGGTTACGAGCAGTACTTC. Its protein product is CATSRDEGQGYEQYF.

This clonotype was seen only a few times. V usage is TRBV25-1 and J usage is TRBJ1-6, with D possibly being TRBD1 (5 bases). V lost 3 bases, J lost 7 bases, and 10 bases lay in between. CDR1 is MGHDK and CDR2 is SYGVNS in the germline V gene. The CDR3 totals 14 residues. The CDR3 bases are TGTGCCAGCAGTGAGGGGGTTCGAAATTCACCCCTCCACTTT. Its translation: CASSEGVRNSPLHF.

This clonotype has only a few counts. In DNA form, the CDR3 reads TGTGCCAGCAGTTACCACAGGGGGAATGGTGAAGCTTTCTTT. Translating it yields CASSYHRGNGEAFF. The chain is built from TRBV6-2 or TRBV6-3 and TRBJ1-1; 8 nucleotides agree with TRBD1. The length of the CDR3 is 14 residues. Germline CDR1 MNHEY, CDR2 SVGEGT. The V gene end was trimmed by 2 bases and the J gene end by 7 bases; junction bases not matched to a gene: 6.

Many counts were recorded for this clonotype. This chain links TRBV5-1 with TRBJ1-1, with D tentatively TRBD1 (6 bases). The CDR3 is made up of 15 amino acids. Trimming took off 0 bases at V and 1 base at J, with 10 bases between the two ends. Germline V gene data show CDR1 as SGHRS and CDR2 as YFSETQ. The CDR3 loop is CASSLGAGENTEAFF. The CDR3 DNA reads as TGCGCCAGCAGCTTGGGAGCAGGGGAGAACACTGAAGCTTTCTTT.

This clonotype was picked up a small number of times. The genes are TRBV12-3 or TRBV12-4 and TRBJ1-1; D uncertain. The CDR3 has 14 amino acids. Trimming removed 1 base from V and 4 bases from J, with 10 bases in between. This chain's CDR3 is CASSLGGVGTEAFF. CDR3 coding DNA: TGTGCCAGCAGTTTAGGTGGGGTGGGCACTGAAGCTTTCTTT.

This clonotype was counted only a few times. The J gene is TRBJ2-2, the V gene TRBV30; D possibly corresponds to TRBD2 (5 bases). Trimming took off 0 bases at V and 7 bases at J, with 12 bases between the two ends. The CDR3 spans 14 residues. Germline assignment: CDR1 GTSNPN and CDR2 SVGIG (reference sequence). CDR3 DNA sequence: TGTGCCTGGAGTGTACGGAGGCCTAGCGGGGAGCTGTTTTTT. It yields the protein CAWSVRRPSGELFF. Filled out from reference TRBV30 and TRBJ2-2, the complete variable domain reads SQTIHQWPATLVQPVGSPLSLECTVEGTSNPNLYWYRQAAGRGLQLLFYSVGIGQISSEVPQNLSASRPQDRQFILSSKKLLLSDSGFYLCAWSVRRPSGELFFGEGSRLTVL.

V gene TRBV15 combines with J gene TRBJ2-2; TRBD1 aligns across 7 bases. Germline CDR1 LNHNV, CDR2 YYDKDF (reference sequence). The CDR3 has 15 amino acids. V gave up 5 bases and J gave up 1 base; unmatched junction bases: 4. CDR3 in DNA: TGTGCCACCAGCCGGACAGGCAGGAACACCGGGGAGCTGTTTTTT. Translation: CATSRTGRNTGELFF.

The V call is TRBV12-3 or TRBV12-4, the J call TRBJ1-2; perhaps TRBD1 as D (5 bases). The CDR3 has 13 amino acids. V was pared by 3 bases and J by 7 bases, with 12 bases between. CDR3 in amino acids: CASSFLGEAGYTF. For the CDR3, the DNA is TGTGCCAGCAGTTTTTTAGGGGAGGCTGGCTACACCTTC.

The table lists this clonotype with a few counts. The chain has TRBV20-1 and TRBJ2-2; tentatively, D is TRBD1 or TRBD2 (5 bases each). CDR3 size: 14 residues. CDR1 is DFQATT, CDR2 SNEGSKA, per germline (reference sequence). Between the trimmed V and J ends, which lost 6 bases and 5 bases, there was a span of 16 bases. In DNA, the CDR3 is TGCAGTGCGGAAGCCGGGACGCCTACCGGGGAGCTGTTTTTT. Translating it yields CSAEAGTPTGELFF.

This clonotype occurred a few times. J is TRBJ2-2 and V is TRBV29-1; tentatively, D is TRBD2 (6 bases). The V end was cut by 7 bases, the J end by 2 bases, with 14 bases between. Germline-derived CDR1 and CDR2 are SQVTM and ANQGSEA. The CDR3 has 14 amino acids. The CDR3 protein is CSAQEGLNTGELFF. CDR3 in DNA: TGCAGCGCCCAGGAGGGGTTAAACACCGGGGAGCTGTTTTTT.

The gene calls are TRBV9 and TRBJ2-3; 10 bases map to TRBD2. The ends lost 0 bases at V and 8 bases at J; junction bases unmatched: 18. Per the germline V gene, CDR1 is SGDLS and CDR2 is YYNGEE. The CDR3 covers 19 residues. This CDR3 reads CASSVAVLGLAGDRGTQYF. The CDR3 bases are TGTGCCAGCAGCGTAGCCGTTCTTGGGCTAGCGGGAGATCGCGGTACGCAGTATTTT. Drawing the rest from reference TRBV9 and TRBJ2-3, the complete variable domain is DSGVTQTPKHLITATGQRVTLRCSPRSGDLSVYWYQQSLDQGLQFLIQYYNGEERAKGNILERFSAQQFPDLHSELNLSSLELGDSALYFCASSVAVLGLAGDRGTQYFGPGTRLTVL.

This clonotype was found a few times. A single base separates this from a much larger clone, so it may be a read error. J is TRBJ2-4 and V is TRBV11-2; a weak D match, TRBD2 (6 bases). Germline V gene lookup returns CDR1 SGHAT and CDR2 FQNNGV. CDR3 length: 14 amino acids. In DNA, the CDR3 is TGTGCCAGCAGCTCCCTGGGAGGTTGGAACAGTCAGTACTTC. It encodes CASSSLGGWNSQYF.

This clonotype occurred many times. V is TRBV5-1 and J is TRBJ2-7; D uncertain. This CDR3 is built from 15 residues. Germline CDR1 reads SGHRS; CDR2 reads YFSETQ. V lost 2 bases, J lost 3 bases, and 15 bases lay in between. The CDR3 here is CASSLHLGGDYEQYF. The CDR3 DNA reads TGCGCCAGCAGCTTACACCTCGGTGGGGACTACGAGCAGTACTTC.

The genes are TRBV27 and TRBJ1-6; D is ambiguous. This CDR3 region has 11 residues. The ends were cut back, 4 bases at V and 14 bases at J, with 9 bases in the middle. Germline V CDR1 and CDR2: MNHEY, SMNVEV (reference sequence). This chain's CDR3 is CASSSHSTLHF. The CDR3 nucleotides are TGTGCCAGCAGTTCTCACAGCACCCTCCACTTT.

The rearrangement uses TRBV5-1 and TRBJ2-7; a weak D match, TRBD1 (6 bases). V shed 1 base and J shed 2 bases, with 16 bases lying between them. The germline CDR1 and CDR2 sequences are SGHRS and YFSETQ. The length of the CDR3 is 16 residues. CDR3 sequence (DNA): TGCGCCAGCAGCTTGCTCGGAACAGGGACAACCTACGAGCAGTACTTC. It yields the protein CASSLLGTGTTYEQYF.

This clonotype turned up a few times. V and J are TRBV20-1 and TRBJ2-5; 7 bases are a match to TRBD2. Looked up from germline, CDR1 is DFQATT and CDR2 is SNEGSKA (reference sequence). The CDR3 is 15 residues long. The ends lost 6 bases at V and 1 base at J; junction bases unmatched: 11. The CDR3 sequence is CSARKASGFQETQYF. Written as DNA, the CDR3 is TGCAGTGCGCGCAAGGCTAGCGGTTTCCAAGAGACCCAGTACTTC.

This clonotype was seen more than once but under ten times. The chain joins TRBV20-1 to TRBJ2-7; 7 nucleotides line up with TRBD2. From germline, CDR1 is DFQATT and CDR2 SNEGSKA (reference sequence). The CDR3 is 17 residues long. The V gene end was trimmed by 0 bases and the J gene end by 4 bases; junction bases not matched to a gene: 15. For the CDR3, the DNA is TGCAGTGCTAGAGATCCGGTGGGGGGGTTGGGGAGGTACGAGCAGTACTTC. It yields the protein CSARDPVGGLGRYEQYF.